These T cell receptor beta chains were read from a single sample in a study of cytomegalovirus exposure and HLA in healthy donors. Assay: immunoSEQ multiplex PCR; the TCRdb copy retains only in-frame clones and omits some. The table records some 200,000 clones, roughly 80% of them present only once. The specimen sequenced was PBMCs. The receptor source for this set is a man aged 35 to 55 in good health and CMV-seropositive. CDR3s include the opening cysteine and the closing phenylalanine or tryptophan. The order of the fields is D gene, V gene, J gene, CDR3 protein. A D gene is named only where the DNA matches it firmly.

TRBD1	TRBV7-8	TRBJ2-1	CASSLRTGINLDEQFF
TRBD1	TRBV7-3	TRBJ1-1	CASSLTGSRTEAFF
TRBD1	TRBV7-3	TRBJ1-1	CASSYRGNTEAFF
-	TRBV14	TRBJ2-1	CASSQEEVAGLNEQFF
-	TRBV19	TRBJ1-3	CASSIGRTIYTIYF
-	TRBV7-2	TRBJ1-3	CASSRPGSGNTIYF
TRBD1	TRBV18	TRBJ2-7	CASSLERQGGPYEQYF
-	TRBV19	TRBJ1-1	CASSIVGGNAEAFF
-	TRBV29-1	TRBJ1-1	CSVKELYTEAFF
TRBD2	TRBV27	TRBJ2-5	CATRKRGLAGGGETQYF
-	TRBV5-6	TRBJ2-7	CASSFDSGVEQYF
-	TRBV4-2	TRBJ1-4	CASSQDSGYEKLFF
TRBD2	TRBV4-2	TRBJ2-3	CASSLLGASGGAGVADTQYF
TRBD2	TRBV2	TRBJ2-3	CAGRGSTDTQYF
TRBD2	TRBV4-2	TRBJ2-3	CASSHSSGGTDTQYF
TRBD1	TRBV19	TRBJ2-7	CASSTQGDSYEQYF
-	TRBV6-4	TRBJ1-2	CASSPGFSYGYTF
-	TRBV29-1	TRBJ1-5	CSVEEGGNQPQHF
TRBD1	TRBV11-2	TRBJ1-1	CASGQGGPEAFF
TRBD2	TRBV7-6	TRBJ2-7	CASSLISRTSGSYEQYF
TRBD2	TRBV5-1	TRBJ2-2	CTSSKPGLAGGDTNTGELFF
-	TRBV27	TRBJ2-6	CASKTGPGANVLTF
TRBD2	TRBV5-1	TRBJ2-7	CASSLAGGSSHEQYF
-	TRBV5-4	TRBJ1-1	CASSLMSRDLGTEAFF
TRBD1	TRBV19	TRBJ1-3	CASSLYRTGTSGNTIYF
-	TRBV29-1	TRBJ2-2	CSVPGATGELFF
TRBD2	TRBV28	TRBJ2-5	CASSWTDLLAGGLQETQYF
-	TRBV19	TRBJ1-1	CASSLRHREATEAFF
TRBD1	TRBV9	TRBJ2-5	CASSVGGGTETQYF
TRBD1	TRBV7-3	TRBJ2-3	CASSPRGTGDGTDTQYF
-	TRBV5-1	TRBJ2-7	CASSPSSVIYEQYF
TRBD2	TRBV7-9	TRBJ2-1	CASSLRSSGVTDEQFF
-	TRBV18	TRBJ1-2	CASSPREGTRGYTF
-	TRBV27	TRBJ2-5	CASSAGSQETQYF
-	TRBV28	TRBJ1-4	CASSPDRYREKLFF
TRBD2	TRBV27	TRBJ2-3	CASSFQRLADTQYF
-	TRBV19	TRBJ1-1	CASSRDRWDTEAFF
TRBD2	TRBV9	TRBJ2-4	CASSVVVGGAKNIQYF
-	TRBV7-8	TRBJ2-3	CASIPQVAAASQYF
-	TRBV19	TRBJ1-5	CASSIQNSNQPQHF